This entry concerns a single TCR beta chain. As for time point: week 3, after first cycle of checkpoint inhibitor. This record comes from a study of blood T cell dynamics during melanoma immunotherapy. Study information: Patients with metastatic melanoma got pembrolizumab or nivolumab-ipilimumab as first-line care.

Every bulk PBMC sample received the same 350 ng of DNA. Clones were sequenced by immunoSEQ multiplex PCR, and TCRdb holds only the in-frame ones, with some missing. The table has more than 9,000 clones, approximately 87% seen once. The V gene's germline CDR1 is MNHNS and CDR2 SASEGT. The length of the CDR3 is 14 residues. The ends were cut back, 5 bases at V and 6 bases at J, with 15 bases in the middle. V gene TRBV6-1 combines with J gene TRBJ2-3; D is undetermined. The starting material was blood, obtained from a patient treated with checkpoint blockade. The sequence was collected from a human donor with melanoma. Written as DNA, the CDR3 is TGTGCCAGCAGTACCCGATTCCTGTCCGATACGCAGTATTTT. The encoded protein is CASSTRFLSDTQYF.